The 17 T cell receptor beta chains below come from one sample, sequenced in a study of cytomegalovirus exposure and HLA in healthy donors. The PCR made use of 60 Vbeta and 13 Jbeta primers. Profiling relied on immunoSEQ multiplex PCR, and the TCRdb table lists in-frame clones only, not all of them. This table has about 100,000 clones, approximately 71% appearing once. The sample consisted of PBMCs. These TCRs come from a male donor in good health and CMV-seropositive.

This clone has a handful of counts. The chain combines TRBV7-3 with TRBJ2-3; maybe TRBD1 (6 bases). CDR1 is SGHTA and CDR2 is FQGTGA in the germline V gene. The CDR3 extends over 15 amino acids. V lost 5 bases and J 0 bases, leaving 12 bases between the germline ends. The CDR3 DNA reads TGTGCCAGCAGCATAGGGCAGGGGAGCACAGATACGCAGTATTTT. Translating it yields CASSIGQGSTDTQYF.

This clone was seen only once. The rearrangement joins TRBV19 to TRBJ1-5, with TRBD1 matching 12 bases. The CDR3 loop spans 16 amino acids. Germline CDR1 and CDR2: LNHDA and SQIVND (reference sequence). The V and J ends lost 6 bases and 6 bases, in that order; junction bases with no gene match: 9. The CDR3 DNA reads as TGTGCCAGTAGGAATCCCGGGACAGGGGGCTTTCAGCCCCAGCATTTT. Residues: CASRNPGTGGFQPQHF.

J is TRBJ2-5 and V is TRBV5-5, with a tentative D call TRBD1 (6 bases). The J call is in doubt because the DNA end fits TRBJ2-7 better. Per germline, CDR1 SGHKS and CDR2 YYEKEE (reference sequence). This CDR3 has 15 residues. CDR3 coding DNA: TGTGCCAGCAGCTTGGGGCAGGGGCCCCTCGGCGAGCAGTACTTC. This codes for CASSLGQGPLGEQYF.

The chain recombines TRBV5-1 with TRBJ1-1; no clear D gene. The CDR3 contains 14 residues. V shed 0 bases and J shed 2 bases, with 8 bases lying between them. CDR1 is SGHRS, CDR2 YFSETQ, per germline. In DNA form, the CDR3 reads TGCGCCAGCAGCTTGGAGTCAGTTAACACTGAAGCTTTCTTT. The encoded protein is CASSLESVNTEAFF.

This clone was counted a few times. The CDR3 DNA sequence: TGCGCCAGCAGCTTGCTGGCGGGGCCCTTGGGGGAGACCCAGTACTTC. This gives the protein CASSLLAGPLGETQYF. The rearrangement uses TRBV5-1 and TRBJ2-5, with D perhaps matching TRBD2 (6 bases). The CDR3 has 16 residues. From germline, CDR1 is SGHRS and CDR2 YFSETQ. The V end was cut by 1 base, the J end by 5 bases, with 18 bases between. The variable domain in full, with the rest retrieved from reference TRBV5-1 and TRBJ2-5, is KAGVTQTPRYLIKTRGQQVTLSCSPISGHRSVSWYQQTPGQGLQFLFEYFSETQRNKGNFPGRFSGRQFSNSRSEMNVSTLELGDSALYLCASSLLAGPLGETQYFGPGTRLLVL.

The rearrangement joins TRBV7-3 to TRBJ1-1; D may be TRBD1 (5 bases). This CDR3 region has 13 residues. CDR1 SGHTA and CDR2 FQGTGA come from the germline V gene. Trimming took 5 bases from V and 1 from J, leaving 8 bases between them. CDR3 in amino acids: CASSPTANTEAFF. CDR3 nucleotide sequence: TGTGCCAGCAGCCCGACAGCGAACACTGAAGCTTTCTTT. Full variable domain (outside the CDR3, taken from reference TRBV7-3 and TRBJ1-1): GAGVSQTPSNKVTEKGKYVELRCDPISGHTALYWYRQSLGQGPEFLIYFQGTGAADDSGLPNDRFFAVRPEGSVSTLKIQRTERGDSAVYLCASSPTANTEAFFGQGTRLTVV.

The chain uses TRBV5-6 and TRBJ2-5, with a weak D call TRBD1 (6 bases). CDR1 is SGHDT and CDR2 is YYEEEE in the germline V gene. This CDR3 has 15 residues. Trimming shortened V by 4 bases and J by 5 bases, and 18 bases separated the two germline ends. The CDR3 coding sequence is TGTGCCAGCAGCGCCCGACAGGTTTTAGGGGAGACCCAGTACTTC. It yields the protein CASSARQVLGETQYF.

The J gene is TRBJ1-1, the V gene TRBV28, with D unclear. The germline gives CDR1 MDHEN, CDR2 SYDVKM. This CDR3 comprises 12 residues. The V and J ends lost 3 bases and 9 bases respectively, with 11 bases between them. The CDR3 nucleotides are TGTGCCAGCAGTTTGGAGTTGAGCAAAGCTTTCTTT. Translated, it gives CASSLELSKAFF.

The chain combines TRBV7-3 with TRBJ1-1; 7 bases line up with TRBD1. The CDR3 has 15 residues. The V gene end was trimmed by 5 bases and the J gene end by 0 bases; junction bases not matched to a gene: 6. Germline CDR1 SGHTA, CDR2 FQGTGA. The CDR3 coding sequence is TGTGCCAGCAGCCCCCGGACAGGAGTGAACACTGAAGCTTTCTTT. Its protein is CASSPRTGVNTEAFF.

J is TRBJ2-7 and V is TRBV30; 8 nucleotides align to TRBD2. The CDR3 spans 13 residues. Per germline, CDR1 GTSNPN and CDR2 SVGIG (reference sequence). CDR3 nucleotide sequence: TGTGGGGGGCTAGCGGGCAACTCCTACGAGCAGTACTTC. Residues: CGGLAGNSYEQYF.

The chain is built from TRBV18 and TRBJ1-1; D not certain. Between the trimmed V and J ends, which lost 3 bases and 3 bases, there was a span of 8 bases. The CDR3 length is 13 residues. The germline CDR1 and CDR2 sequences are KGHSH and LQKENI. CDR3 nucleotides: TGTGCCAGCTCACCCGCGGGTGACACTGAAGCTTTCTTT. Protein: CASSPAGDTEAFF. The variable domain in full, with the rest retrieved from reference TRBV18 and TRBJ1-1, is NAGVMQNPRHLVRRRGQEARLRCSPMKGHSHVYWYRQLPEEGLKFMVYLQKENIIDESGMPKERFSAEFPKEGPSILRIQQVVRGDSAAYFCASSPAGDTEAFFGQGTRLTVV.

With respect to this clone: Additional DNA sequences in this sample encode the identical CDR3. The rearrangement uses TRBV5-1 and TRBJ2-1; 11 bases fit TRBD2. Germline lookup yields CDR1 SGHRS and CDR2 YFSETQ. The CDR3 is 15 amino acids. V trimming: 4 bases; J trimming: 6 bases; junction bases outside the gene matches: 6. The DNA of the CDR3 is TGCGCCAGCAGCGGGGGGACTAGCGGAACCAATGAGCAGTTCTTC. It yields the protein CASSGGTSGTNEQFF. Together with reference TRBV5-1 and TRBJ2-1, the CDR3 gives the full variable domain: KAGVTQTPRYLIKTRGQQVTLSCSPISGHRSVSWYQQTPGQGLQFLFEYFSETQRNKGNFPGRFSGRQFSNSRSEMNVSTLELGDSALYLCASSGGTSGTNEQFFGPGTRLTVL.

The chain combines TRBV29-1 with TRBJ1-5; TRBD1 aligns across 9 bases. The CDR3 has 14 amino acids. Per the germline V gene, CDR1 is SQVTM and CDR2 is ANQGSEA. V shed 6 bases and J 7 bases; nucleotides not matched to a gene: 10. CDR3 nucleotide sequence: TGCAGCGTACCGGGACAGGGTAAGGGCCAGCCCCAGCATTTT. Translated: CSVPGQGKGQPQHF. The whole variable domain, filled in from reference TRBV29-1 and TRBJ1-5, reads SAVISQKPSRDICQRGTSLTIQCQVDSQVTMMFWYRQQPGQSLTLIATANQGSEATYESGFVIDKFPISRPNLTFSTLTVSNMSPEDSSIYLCSVPGQGKGQPQHFGDGTRLSIL.

CDR3 residues: CASSTGQGAYNEQFF. The CDR3 DNA is TGCGCCAGCAGCACGGGACAGGGGGCTTACAATGAGCAGTTCTTC. The chain links TRBV5-1 to TRBJ2-1; 12 positions agree with TRBD1. The CDR3 sequence is 15 residues long. Trimming removed 4 bases from V and 4 bases from J; junction bases left unmatched: 3. In germline, CDR1 is SGHRS, CDR2 YFSETQ.

J is TRBJ1-5 and V is TRBV9; D not certain. Trimming shortened V by 9 bases and J by 5 bases, and 6 bases separated the two germline ends. The CDR3 covers 10 residues. Germline CDR1 SGDLS, CDR2 YYNGEE. The CDR3 reads CANYHQPQHF. CDR3 coding DNA: TGTGCCAACTACCATCAGCCCCAGCATTTT. The whole variable domain, remainder taken from reference TRBV9 and TRBJ1-5, is DSGVTQTPKHLITATGQRVTLRCSPRSGDLSVYWYQQSLDQGLQFLIQYYNGEERAKGNILERFSAQQFPDLHSELNLSSLELGDSALYFCANYHQPQHFGDGTRLSIL.

A few counts support this clone. The chain joins TRBV7-2 to TRBJ2-5; D gene unclear. V was shortened by 1 base and J by 7 bases, with 13 bases between the two germline ends. The germline V gene encodes CDR1 SGHTA and CDR2 FQGNSA. The CDR3 is made up of 14 amino acids. CDR3 DNA sequence: TGTGCCAGCAGCTTAGTTCGCAGCGAAGGGACCCAGTACTTC. Its protein product is CASSLVRSEGTQYF.

The chain carries TRBV30 and TRBJ2-2; TRBD2 is a possible D gene (6 bases). V lost 0 bases, J lost 8 bases, and 13 bases lay in between. CDR3 length: 14 residues. The germline CDR1 and CDR2 sequences are GTSNPN and SVGIG (reference sequence). This CDR3 is CAWSVLLAGGELFF. The CDR3 nucleotides read TGTGCCTGGAGTGTATTACTAGCCGGGGGGGAGCTGTTTTTT.